These 14 T cell receptor beta chains originate from one sample sequenced in a study of cytomegalovirus exposure and HLA in healthy donors. PCR involved 60 Vbeta and 13 Jbeta primers. Data came from immunoSEQ multiplex PCR; TCRdb stores just in-frame clones and leaves some out. The sample lists fewer than 250,000 clones; roughly 73% were seen once. The specimen sequenced was PBMCs. The receptor source for this set is a woman aged 25 to 45 in good health and CMV-seropositive.

This clone was observed a few times. The chain couples TRBV27 to TRBJ2-4; 8 bases match TRBD2. Unmatched junction bases numbered 10, after V lost 3 bases and J lost 6 bases. CDR3 length: 16 amino acids. Germline CDR1 reads MNHEY; CDR2 reads SMNVEV (reference sequence). The CDR3 is CASSFGLARSGNIQYF. CDR3 DNA: TGTGCCAGCAGTTTTGGACTAGCTAGATCTGGAAACATTCAGTACTTC.

This clone showed up just once. CDR3 nucleotides: TGTGCCAGCAGCCGATTGACTAGCGGACCGTATAGCACAGATACGCAGTATTTT. Protein sequence: CASSRLTSGPYSTDTQYF. V and J are TRBV5-6 and TRBJ2-3; 9 bases are shared with TRBD2. This CDR3 contains 18 residues. The ends lost 4 bases at V and 0 bases at J; junction bases unmatched: 12. Germline CDR1 SGHDT, CDR2 YYEEEE.

The chain is built from TRBV6-5 and TRBJ2-5, with unresolved D. The assigned J gene may be wrong: the sequence end matches TRBJ2-7 better. Germline loops: CDR1 MNHEY, CDR2 SVGAGI. The CDR3 totals 14 residues. This CDR3 reads CASSISQDSYEQYF. The CDR3 coding sequence is TGTGCCAGCAGCATCAGCCAGGATTCCTACGAGCAGTACTTC.

The chain uses TRBV5-1 and TRBJ2-7; 7 positions match TRBD1. V gave up 1 base and J gave up 3 bases; unmatched junction bases: 7. Germline V gives CDR1 SGHRS, CDR2 YFSETQ. The CDR3 consists of 15 residues. The CDR3 loop is CASSLRGQWGYEQYF. CDR3 coding DNA: TGCGCCAGCAGCTTGAGGGGACAGTGGGGCTACGAGCAGTACTTC.

This sequence joins TRBV19 and TRBJ1-2; possible D gene TRBD1, 6 bases. This CDR3 contains 12 residues. Germline V gene sequence: CDR1 LNHDA, CDR2 SQIVND (reference sequence). Between the trimmed V and J ends, which lost 8 bases and 5 bases, there was a span of 12 bases. CDR3 residues: CASADREYGYTF. CDR3 DNA: TGTGCCAGTGCGGACAGAGAATATGGCTACACCTTC.

The CDR3, as DNA: TGTGCCAGCAGCCGAACAGGAGAAAAACTGTTTTTT. The encoded protein is CASSRTGEKLFF. The rearrangement joins TRBV13 to TRBJ1-4, with a possible D match to TRBD1 (5 bases). CDR1 PRHDT and CDR2 FYEKMQ come from the germline V gene (reference sequence). This CDR3 region has 12 residues. The V and J ends lost 5 bases and 8 bases respectively, with 9 bases between them.

The V gene is TRBV6-1, the J gene TRBJ2-2; D perhaps matches TRBD2 (7 bases). Germline V gives CDR1 MNHNS, CDR2 SASEGT. The CDR3 is made up of 15 amino acids. Trimming cost V 2 bases and J 1 base, with 8 bases left between them. The CDR3 DNA follows: TGTGCCAGCAGTGAAAGGGGGGGGAACACCGGGGAGCTGTTTTTT. This translates into CASSERGGNTGELFF.

The chain combines TRBV6-4 with TRBJ2-1; a weak D match, TRBD2 (5 bases). The germline V gene encodes CDR1 MRHNA and CDR2 SNTAGT. CDR3 length: 14 amino acids. Trimming took off 5 bases at V and 4 bases at J, with 12 bases between the two ends. The CDR3 protein is CASSPWTGYNEQFF. In DNA, the CDR3 is TGTGCCAGCAGTCCCTGGACTGGGTACAATGAGCAGTTCTTC.

This chain links TRBV7-8 with TRBJ2-7, with D possibly TRBD2 on 5 matching bases. Per germline, CDR1 SGHVS and CDR2 FQNEAQ. This CDR3 spans 14 amino acids. V lost 3 bases and J 4 bases, leaving 13 bases between the germline ends. The CDR3 reads CASSFGLTRYEQYF. The DNA for the CDR3 is TGTGCCAGCAGCTTCGGACTGACTCGGTACGAGCAGTACTTC.

The chain links TRBV27 to TRBJ1-1; D might be TRBD1 (6 bases). Trimming cost V 6 bases and J 3 bases, with 8 bases left between them. The CDR3 totals 12 residues. Germline-derived CDR1 and CDR2 are MNHEY and SMNVEV (reference sequence). The DNA of the CDR3 is TGTGCCAGCAGGGGGGCGCACACTGAAGCTTTCTTT. The encoded protein is CASRGAHTEAFF.

The chain employs TRBV10-3 and TRBJ2-1; the D gene is possibly TRBD2 (7 bases). V lost 7 bases and J 4 bases, leaving 14 bases between the germline ends. The CDR3 totals 14 residues. Per germline, CDR1 ENHRY and CDR2 SYGVKD. The chain's CDR3 is CAITDRGAYNEQFF. The DNA of the CDR3 is TGTGCCATCACCGACCGGGGGGCATACAATGAGCAGTTCTTC.

V usage is TRBV7-2 and J usage is TRBJ2-2; TRBD1 aligns across 10 bases. This CDR3 is built from 19 residues. The junction had 14 bases not matched to a gene; V was cut back by 5 bases and J by 2 bases. The germline V gene encodes CDR1 SGHTA and CDR2 FQGNSA. DNA for the CDR3: TGTGCCAGCAGCCCACCGAATGACAGGGGGCTTAGTAACACCGGGGAGCTGTTTTTT. It specifies CASSPPNDRGLSNTGELFF. The entire variable domain, with the rest obtained from reference TRBV7-2 and TRBJ2-2, is as follows: GAGVSQSPSNKVTEKGKDVELRCDPISGHTALYWYRQSLGQGLEFLIYFQGNSAPDKSGLPSDRFSAERTGGSVSTLTIQRTQQEDSAVYLCASSPPNDRGLSNTGELFFGEGSRLTVL.

This clone was detected once. This chain links TRBV28 with TRBJ2-1; D unresolved. The CDR3 covers 12 residues. Germline CDR1 and CDR2: MDHEN and SYDVKM. Deletions cut 2 bases from V and 12 bases from J, with 11 bases between. The CDR3 sequence is CASSLLAGGQFF. The CDR3 DNA is TGTGCCAGCAGTTTACTCGCAGGTGGGCAGTTCTTC.

The rearrangement uses TRBV5-5 and TRBJ1-4; weak D call: TRBD1 (6 bases). The CDR3 runs 14 residues. V was pared by 2 bases and J by 3 bases, with 8 bases between. The V gene's germline CDR1 is SGHKS and CDR2 YYEKEE (reference sequence). The chain's CDR3 is CASSFKGANEKLFF. Here the CDR3 DNA reads TGTGCCAGCAGCTTCAAGGGGGCTAATGAAAAACTGTTTTTT.